This T cell receptor (beta chain) was captured in a study of T cell responses to AZD1222 COVID-19 vaccine. Study-wide findings and caveats: CD4 TCRs linked to vaccination spanned spike, dominating at 160-218 and 743-854. Spike-specific TCR depth and breadth grew after two AZD1222 doses.

V lost 1 base to trimming and J lost 9 bases, with 13 bases between them. Per germline, CDR1 SEHNR and CDR2 FQNEAQ (reference sequence). This CDR3 comprises 14 residues. Clones were read by immunoSEQ multiplex PCR, and TCRdb kept only the in-frame ones, dropping some. The data show more than 95,000 clones, with more than 80% seen just once and 4.4% held by the top ten. Details on this clone: Its specificity is unknown.

This sample comprised peripheral blood, obtained 28 days after the second AZD1222 dose. This TCR was recovered from an adult who received the AZD1222 COVID-19 vaccine. The rearrangement links TRBV7-9 to TRBJ1-5, with a tentative D call TRBD1 (5 bases). The CDR3 region has the DNA TGTGCCAGCAGCTTAGGCCAGGGCGCAAGGCCCCAGCATTTT. Protein sequence: CASSLGQGARPQHF.